The next 5 T cell receptor beta chains were all read from a single sample in a study of CD8 T cells in ankylosing spondylitis. TCRdb re-called the 5' RACE reads with MiXCR, one entry per CDR3 protein. The table shows about 340,000 distinct CDR3 sequences, with roughly 14% occurring only once. Material: blood, either unsorted or a sorted T cell fraction (not recorded which). Receptor source: a male donor with ankylosing spondylitis or in good health (not recorded which).

The chain employs TRBV5-1 and TRBJ2-3; 11 nucleotides match TRBD2. The CDR3 has 19 residues. V gave up 4 bases and J gave up 2 bases; unmatched junction bases: 15. CDR1 is SGHRS, CDR2 YFSETQ, per germline. In nucleotides, the CDR3 is TGCGCCAGCAGCCGGGGGGGACTAGCGGACCCAATTTTCACAGATACGCAGTATTTT. Translating gives CASSRGGLADPIFTDTQYF.

This clonotype was observed a few times. The CDR3 reads CAWNQGAGTEAFF. The CDR3 nucleotides are TGTGCCTGGAATCAGGGGGCAGGGACTGAAGCTTTCTTT. V gene TRBV30 combines with J gene TRBJ1-1; 8 positions match TRBD1. Trimming took 4 bases from V and 5 from J; bases not matched to a gene: 6. The CDR3 sequence is 13 residues long. From germline, CDR1 is GTSNPN and CDR2 SVGIG (reference sequence).

This clonotype was seen a few times. V is TRBV12-3 or TRBV12-4 and J is TRBJ2-5; perhaps TRBD1 as D (6 bases). This CDR3 has 15 amino acids. Trimming cost V 1 base and J 4 bases, with 13 bases left between them. CDR3 in amino acids: CASSLGQARGETQYF. CDR3 DNA sequence: TGTGCCAGCAGTTTAGGACAGGCTAGAGGAGAGACCCAGTACTTC.

The gene calls are TRBV12-3 or TRBV12-4 and TRBJ2-7; the match to TRBD1 covers 9 bases. The J segment lost 2 bases and the V segment lost 8 bases, leaving 10 bases of the junction unmatched. The CDR3 sequence is 15 residues long. CDR3 in amino acids: CASGVGDRAPYEQYF. The CDR3 DNA follows: TGTGCCAGCGGGGTAGGGGACAGGGCCCCCTACGAGCAGTACTTC.

This clonotype has at least ten counts. The chain has TRBV5-6 and TRBJ2-7; 10 positions match TRBD1. CDR3 length equals 14 residues. Germline V lookup: CDR1 SGHDT, CDR2 YYEEEE. J was trimmed by 4 bases and V by 5 bases; bases with no gene match: 6. CDR3 loop: CASSRDRGLYEQYF. CDR3 bases: TGTGCCAGCAGTCGGGACAGGGGACTTTACGAGCAGTACTTC.